The rows below give T cell receptor beta chains drawn from one sample of a study of blood T cell repertoires in COVID-19. The method was immunoSEQ multiplex PCR; TCRdb's version includes in-frame clones alone and lacks a portion of them. The table has about 240,000 clones, approximately 78% seen once; the top ten hold 9.5% to 15%. Source material: peripheral blood. All receptors derive from an older woman with active or convalescent COVID-19. The CDR3 runs from the conserved cysteine through the conserved F or W. The D gene is left open where the match is weak. A clone size is listed for some rows: how often the clone was seen (once, few, many), or a class if it is expanded.

D gene: TRBD2
V gene: TRBV6-5
clone size: NA
CDR3 length: 14
J gene: TRBJ2-3
CDR3 protein: CASSPRVAGDTQYF
CDR3 DNA: TGTGCCAGCAGTCCCCGGGTAGCGGGAGATACGCAGTATTTT

D gene: TRBD1
V gene: TRBV18
clone size: NA
CDR3 length: 15
J gene: TRBJ1-5
CDR3 protein: CASSHRDSQNQPQHF
CDR3 DNA: TGTGCCAGCTCACACCGGGACAGCCAGAATCAGCCCCAGCATTTT

D gene: TRBD1
V gene: TRBV18
clone size: few
CDR3 length: 18
J gene: TRBJ2-6
CDR3 protein: CASSPRTGSLSGANVLTF
CDR3 DNA: TGTGCCAGCTCACCCAGGACAGGGAGTTTGTCTGGGGCCAACGTCCTGACTTTC

D gene: TRBD1
V gene: TRBV29-1
clone size: NA
CDR3 length: 15
J gene: TRBJ2-7
CDR3 protein: CSVEVDRDTWYEQYF
CDR3 DNA: TGCAGCGTTGAAGTCGACAGGGACACTTGGTACGAGCAGTACTTC

D gene: NA
V gene: TRBV3-1/TRBV3-2
clone size: NA
CDR3 length: 14
J gene: TRBJ1-3
CDR3 protein: CASSPQGPQNTIYF
CDR3 DNA: TGTGCCAGCAGTCCACAGGGCCCCCAAAACACCATATATTTT

D gene: TRBD2
V gene: TRBV4-2
clone size: many
CDR3 length: 17
J gene: TRBJ2-1
CDR3 protein: CASSQESLAGGPGEQFF
CDR3 DNA: TGTGCCAGCAGCCAAGAATCCCTAGCGGGGGGGCCAGGTGAGCAGTTCTTC

D gene: NA
V gene: TRBV19
clone size: NA
CDR3 length: 12
J gene: TRBJ1-2
CDR3 protein: CATSRRDYGYTF
CDR3 DNA: TGTGCCACCTCCCGCCGGGACTATGGCTACACCTTC

D gene: TRBD1
V gene: TRBV9
clone size: NA
CDR3 length: 14
J gene: TRBJ1-1
CDR3 protein: CASSPGTGSTEAFF
CDR3 DNA: TGTGCCAGCAGCCCTGGGACAGGGAGCACTGAAGCTTTCTTT

D gene: NA
V gene: TRBV18
clone size: NA
CDR3 length: 17
J gene: TRBJ2-1
CDR3 protein: CASSPFLTGMGYNEQFF
CDR3 DNA: TGTGCCAGCTCACCCTTCCTGACAGGTATGGGCTACAATGAGCAGTTCTTC

D gene: TRBD1
V gene: TRBV19
clone size: NA
CDR3 length: 15
J gene: TRBJ2-7
CDR3 protein: CASSISGQGDYEQYF
CDR3 DNA: TGTGCCAGTAGTATTTCGGGACAGGGCGACTACGAGCAGTACTTC

D gene: NA
V gene: TRBV11-2
clone size: few
CDR3 length: 12
J gene: TRBJ2-7
CDR3 protein: CASSPGFHEQYF
CDR3 DNA: TGTGCCAGCAGTCCGGGGTTCCACGAGCAGTACTTC

D gene: TRBD1
V gene: TRBV11-2
clone size: NA
CDR3 length: 12
J gene: TRBJ1-5
CDR3 protein: CATHRGCQPQHF
CDR3 DNA: TGTGCCACCCACAGGGGATGTCAGCCCCAGCATTTT

D gene: NA
V gene: TRBV9
clone size: once
CDR3 length: 12
J gene: TRBJ2-2
CDR3 protein: CASSARGPELFF
CDR3 DNA: TGTGCCAGCAGCGCCCGAGGCCCTGAGCTGTTTTTT

D gene: NA
V gene: TRBV5-4
clone size: NA
CDR3 length: 15
J gene: TRBJ2-6
CDR3 protein: CASSFGGSGANVLTF
CDR3 DNA: TGTGCCAGCAGCTTCGGAGGCTCTGGGGCCAACGTCCTGACTTTC

D gene: TRBD1
V gene: TRBV30
clone size: NA
CDR3 length: 14
J gene: TRBJ2-7
CDR3 protein: CAWSVPGGSYEQYF
CDR3 DNA: TGTGCCTGGAGTGTACCAGGGGGCTCCTACGAGCAGTACTTC

D gene: TRBD1
V gene: TRBV7-3
clone size: NA
CDR3 length: 12
J gene: TRBJ1-2
CDR3 protein: CASSQDRKGYTF
CDR3 DNA: TGTGCCAGCAGCCAGGACAGGAAAGGCTACACCTTC

D gene: NA
V gene: TRBV24-1
clone size: once
CDR3 length: 18
J gene: TRBJ1-2
CDR3 protein: CATSDLGTLPSPGYGYTF
CDR3 DNA: TGTGCCACCAGTGATTTGGGGACTCTCCCTTCCCCGGGCTATGGCTACACCTTC

D gene: NA
V gene: TRBV25-1
clone size: NA
CDR3 length: 14
J gene: TRBJ1-5
CDR3 protein: CASSEATGNQPQHF
CDR3 DNA: TGTGCCAGCAGTGAGGCCACGGGGAATCAGCCCCAGCATTTT

D gene: NA
V gene: TRBV30
clone size: NA
CDR3 length: 13
J gene: TRBJ1-2
CDR3 protein: CASLGAGGYGYTF
CDR3 DNA: TGTGCTTCCCTCGGGGCCGGGGGCTATGGCTACACCTTC

D gene: NA
V gene: TRBV7-8
clone size: NA
CDR3 length: 16
J gene: TRBJ1-3
CDR3 protein: CASSLELADSGNTIYF
CDR3 DNA: TGTGCCAGCAGCTTAGAATTGGCAGATTCTGGAAACACCATATATTTT

D gene: NA
V gene: TRBV3-1/TRBV3-2
clone size: NA
CDR3 length: 14
J gene: TRBJ2-5
CDR3 protein: CASSRSGGSETQYF
CDR3 DNA: TGTGCCAGCAGCCGATCTGGGGGGTCGGAGACCCAGTACTTC

D gene: TRBD1
V gene: TRBV5-4
clone size: NA
CDR3 length: 17
J gene: TRBJ1-1
CDR3 protein: CASRSPAETGSNTEAFF
CDR3 DNA: TGTGCCAGCAGATCACCGGCCGAGACAGGGTCGAACACTGAAGCTTTCTTT

D gene: TRBD1
V gene: TRBV19
clone size: NA
CDR3 length: 16
J gene: TRBJ2-3
CDR3 protein: CASNRGWVATPDTQYF
CDR3 DNA: TGTGCCAGTAACAGGGGGTGGGTAGCGACCCCAGATACGCAGTATTTT

D gene: TRBD2
V gene: TRBV7-2
clone size: NA
CDR3 length: 15
J gene: TRBJ2-1
CDR3 protein: CASSLFSGGGNEQFF
CDR3 DNA: TGTGCCAGCAGCTTATTTAGCGGGGGAGGTAATGAGCAGTTCTTC

D gene: TRBD2
V gene: TRBV6-5
clone size: NA
CDR3 length: 15
J gene: TRBJ2-2
CDR3 protein: CASTTSGGITGELFF
CDR3 DNA: TGTGCCAGCACGACTAGCGGGGGGATCACCGGGGAGCTGTTTTTT

D gene: TRBD2
V gene: TRBV5-4
clone size: once
CDR3 length: 18
J gene: TRBJ2-1
CDR3 protein: CASSLVTRGGRSYNEQFF
CDR3 DNA: TGTGCCAGCAGCTTGGTCACACGGGGGGGGCGCTCTTACAATGAGCAGTTCTTC

D gene: TRBD1
V gene: TRBV6-5
clone size: NA
CDR3 length: 15
J gene: TRBJ2-7
CDR3 protein: CASSSPGQVTYEQYF
CDR3 DNA: TGTGCCAGCAGTTCACCGGGACAGGTCACCTACGAGCAGTACTTC

D gene: NA
V gene: TRBV19
clone size: NA
CDR3 length: 15
J gene: TRBJ2-4
CDR3 protein: CASRGHLVAKNIQYF
CDR3 DNA: TGTGCCAGTAGGGGACACCTAGTAGCCAAAAACATTCAGTACTTC

D gene: TRBD1
V gene: TRBV9
clone size: NA
CDR3 length: 15
J gene: TRBJ1-2
CDR3 protein: CASSVLGTGDYGYTF
CDR3 DNA: TGTGCCAGCAGCGTTCTGGGGACAGGGGACTATGGCTACACCTTC

D gene: NA
V gene: TRBV12-3/TRBV12-4
clone size: NA
CDR3 length: 13
J gene: TRBJ1-1
CDR3 protein: CASTRTVRTEAFF
CDR3 DNA: TGTGCCAGCACCCGGACAGTAAGAACTGAAGCTTTCTTT

D gene: TRBD1
V gene: TRBV2
clone size: NA
CDR3 length: 12
J gene: TRBJ1-2
CDR3 protein: CASSRDRYGYTF
CDR3 DNA: TGTGCCAGCAGTCGGGACAGGTATGGCTACACCTTC

D gene: TRBD2
V gene: TRBV7-2
clone size: NA
CDR3 length: 14
J gene: TRBJ2-5
CDR3 protein: CASDSGGVRETQYF
CDR3 DNA: TGTGCCTCAGATAGCGGGGGGGTACGGGAGACCCAGTACTTC

D gene: TRBD1
V gene: TRBV15
clone size: once
CDR3 length: 20
J gene: TRBJ1-2
CDR3 protein: CATSRDRGARQGDKDYGYTF
CDR3 DNA: TGTGCCACCAGCAGAGATAGGGGGGCTAGACAGGGGGATAAAGACTATGGCTACACCTTC

D gene: NA
V gene: TRBV10-1
clone size: NA
CDR3 length: 14
J gene: TRBJ1-6
CDR3 protein: CASSEYRDNSPLHF
CDR3 DNA: TGCGCCAGCAGTGAGTACAGGGATAATTCACCCCTCCACTTT

D gene: TRBD1
V gene: TRBV5-1
clone size: NA
CDR3 length: 16
J gene: TRBJ1-2
CDR3 protein: CASSLGTGQGRVGYTF
CDR3 DNA: TGCGCCAGCAGCTTGGGCACCGGACAGGGGAGAGTGGGCTACACCTTC

D gene: TRBD1
V gene: TRBV15
clone size: NA
CDR3 length: 16
J gene: TRBJ1-2
CDR3 protein: CATSRDLSRGGYGYTF
CDR3 DNA: TGTGCCACCAGCAGAGATCTCTCAAGAGGGGGCTACGGCTACACCTTC

D gene: NA
V gene: TRBV7-2
clone size: NA
CDR3 length: 15
J gene: TRBJ1-2
CDR3 protein: CASSLADRQNYGYTF
CDR3 DNA: TGTGCCAGCAGCTTAGCAGACCGACAGAACTATGGCTACACCTTC

D gene: NA
V gene: TRBV6-6
clone size: NA
CDR3 length: 13
J gene: TRBJ1-2
CDR3 protein: CASRRDGSYGYTF
CDR3 DNA: TGTGCCAGCCGGCGCGATGGGAGCTATGGCTACACCTTC

D gene: NA
V gene: TRBV4-1
clone size: NA
CDR3 length: 20
J gene: TRBJ2-2
CDR3 protein: CASSQAWYRAPKSNTGELFF
CDR3 DNA: TGCGCCAGCAGCCAGGCATGGTACAGGGCGCCCAAGTCGAACACCGGGGAGCTGTTTTTT

D gene: TRBD2
V gene: TRBV6-2/TRBV6-3
clone size: NA
CDR3 length: 15
J gene: TRBJ2-5
CDR3 protein: CASSFGLAGSWTQYF
CDR3 DNA: TGTGCCAGCAGTTTCGGACTAGCGGGGTCTTGGACCCAGTACTTC

D gene: NA
V gene: TRBV11-2
clone size: NA
CDR3 length: 16
J gene: TRBJ2-1
CDR3 protein: CASSLAGGISYNEQFF
CDR3 DNA: TGTGCCAGCAGCTTAGCCGGGGGTATTTCCTACAATGAGCAGTTCTTC

D gene: TRBD2
V gene: TRBV11-2
clone size: NA
CDR3 length: 16
J gene: TRBJ2-3
CDR3 protein: CASSFAGGPLTDTQYF
CDR3 DNA: TGTGCCAGCAGCTTTGCGGGGGGTCCCCTCACAGATACGCAGTATTTT

D gene: NA
V gene: TRBV6-2/TRBV6-3
clone size: NA
CDR3 length: 14
J gene: TRBJ2-7
CDR3 protein: CASSYSNLRYEQYF
CDR3 DNA: TGTGCCAGCAGTTACTCGAATCTAAGATATGAGCAGTACTTC

D gene: TRBD1
V gene: TRBV14
clone size: NA
CDR3 length: 11
J gene: TRBJ1-2
CDR3 protein: CAVKTGGGYTF
CDR3 DNA: TGTGCCGTCAAGACAGGGGGTGGCTACACCTTC

D gene: NA
V gene: TRBV21-1
clone size: NA
CDR3 length: 16
J gene: TRBJ2-3
CDR3 protein: CASSKASNVSADTQYF
CDR3 DNA: TGTGCCAGCAGCAAAGCCTCAAACGTGTCGGCAGATACGCAGTATTTT

D gene: TRBD1
V gene: TRBV12-5
clone size: NA
CDR3 length: 16
J gene: TRBJ2-3
CDR3 protein: CASGTGDRGRTDTQYF
CDR3 DNA: TGTGCTAGTGGCACCGGAGACAGGGGGCGCACAGATACGCAGTATTTT

D gene: NA
V gene: TRBV11-2
clone size: NA
CDR3 length: 16
J gene: TRBJ1-4
CDR3 protein: CASSLRTGPTNEKLFF
CDR3 DNA: TGTGCCAGCAGCTTACGAACAGGGCCAACTAATGAAAAACTGTTTTTT

D gene: NA
V gene: TRBV19
clone size: NA
CDR3 length: 13
J gene: TRBJ2-5
CDR3 protein: CASSILLQETQYF
CDR3 DNA: TGTGCCAGTAGTATACTCCTCCAAGAGACCCAGTACTTC

D gene: TRBD1
V gene: TRBV5-4
clone size: NA
CDR3 length: 15
J gene: TRBJ2-3
CDR3 protein: CASSLGDRRTDTQYF
CDR3 DNA: TGTGCCAGCAGCTTGGGGGACAGACGCACAGATACGCAGTATTTT

D gene: NA
V gene: TRBV10-3
clone size: NA
CDR3 length: 15
J gene: TRBJ1-1
CDR3 protein: CAISLSGGGPREAFF
CDR3 DNA: TGTGCCATCAGCTTATCTGGGGGAGGGCCGAGGGAAGCTTTCTTT

D gene: NA
V gene: TRBV20-1
clone size: NA
CDR3 length: 15
J gene: TRBJ1-5
CDR3 protein: CSASPGRVSNQPQHF
CDR3 DNA: TGCAGTGCTAGTCCGGGCAGGGTGAGCAATCAGCCCCAGCATTTT

D gene: NA
V gene: TRBV5-4
clone size: NA
CDR3 length: 15
J gene: TRBJ1-3
CDR3 protein: CASSSAENSGNTIYF
CDR3 DNA: TGTGCCAGCAGCTCGGCGGAAAACTCTGGAAACACCATATATTTT

D gene: TRBD1
V gene: TRBV2
clone size: once
CDR3 length: 17
J gene: TRBJ1-5
CDR3 protein: CASSEGRTGVSNQPQHF
CDR3 DNA: TGTGCCAGCAGTGAAGGGCGGACAGGTGTCAGCAATCAGCCCCAGCATTTT

D gene: TRBD1
V gene: TRBV27
clone size: NA
CDR3 length: 15
J gene: TRBJ2-7
CDR3 protein: CASSPRQGLPYEQYF
CDR3 DNA: TGTGCCAGCAGTCCCAGACAGGGGCTCCCCTACGAGCAGTACTTC